The 20 T cell receptor beta chains below were found in one sample sequenced in a study of blood T cell repertoires in COVID-19. Measured with immunoSEQ multiplex PCR; TCRdb has only the in-frame clones, and not every one. Of around 200,000 clones listed, over 70% are singletons. Sequenced input: peripheral blood. The origin of the receptors is a woman aged 45-59 years with acute or convalescent COVID-19.

The chain is built from TRBV19 and TRBJ2-1; 15 bases line up with TRBD2. Germline CDR1 and CDR2: LNHDA and SQIVND (reference sequence). There are 20 residues in the CDR3. V dropped 1 base and J dropped 2; count of bases not matched to a gene: 9. The CDR3 region is CASSIVRGLAGGSTYNEQFF. CDR3 coding DNA: TGTGCCAGTAGTATAGTCCGGGGACTAGCGGGAGGATCCACCTACAATGAGCAGTTCTTC.

The V and J genes are TRBV5-4 and TRBJ2-5; the match to TRBD1 covers 7 bases. In germline, CDR1 is SGHNT, CDR2 YYREEE (reference sequence). The V and J ends lost 4 bases and 5 bases, in that order; junction bases with no gene match: 8. This CDR3 region has 14 residues. The CDR3 protein is CASSETGDTETQYF. As DNA, the CDR3 is TGTGCCAGCAGCGAAACAGGGGATACCGAGACCCAGTACTTC.

The gene calls are TRBV20-1 and TRBJ2-1; TRBD2 matches at 9 bases. The CDR3 has 16 residues. V lost 3 bases to trimming and J lost 10 bases; unmatched junction nucleotides: 16. Germline V gene lookup returns CDR1 DFQATT and CDR2 SNEGSKA (reference sequence). In DNA, the CDR3 is TGCAGTGCTAGTCCCATTGGGCTAGCGGGAATACGGGAGCAGTTCTTC. It is translated as CSASPIGLAGIREQFF.

There are a few counts of this clone. The same CDR3 is also encoded by other DNA sequences in this sample. In DNA, the CDR3 is TGTGCCACCAGTGCTGGCACAGATACGCAGTATTTT. This gives the protein CATSAGTDTQYF. The V call is TRBV24-1, the J call TRBJ2-3; D is unresolved. The germline V gene encodes CDR1 KGHDR and CDR2 SFDVKD. The CDR3 contains 12 residues. V dropped 5 bases and J dropped 1 base, with 3 bases sitting between them.

This sequence joins TRBV2 and TRBJ2-7; perhaps TRBD2 as D (5 bases). CDR3 length: 15 residues. V gave up 3 bases and J gave up 2 bases, with 14 bases separating them. Germline V lookup: CDR1 SNHLY, CDR2 FYNNEI. The CDR3 loop reads CASSDPLRTAYEQYF. The CDR3 nucleotides read TGTGCCAGCAGTGACCCTCTCCGGACTGCCTACGAGCAGTACTTC.

The chain employs TRBV29-1 and TRBJ2-4; 9 bases line up with TRBD1. J gave up 4 bases and V 6 bases, and 7 bases lay outside the gene matches. This CDR3 region has 14 residues. Per germline, CDR1 SQVTM and CDR2 ANQGSEA. Written as DNA, the CDR3 is TGCAGCGTCGATCCAGGACAGGGGAAAAACATTCAGTACTTC. It codes for CSVDPGQGKNIQYF.

The chain uses TRBV7-2 and TRBJ1-2; D is ambiguous. V was trimmed by 3 bases and J by 7 bases, leaving 18 bases between them. Per the germline V gene, CDR1 is SGHTA and CDR2 is FQGNSA. The CDR3 is 15 amino acids. CDR3 in amino acids: CASSFGPDITSGYTF. As DNA, the CDR3 is TGTGCCAGCAGCTTTGGCCCTGATATAACTAGTGGCTACACCTTC.

The V call is TRBV10-3, the J call TRBJ1-2; D remains unclear. The CDR3 contains 12 residues. Trimming cost V 11 bases and J 3 bases, with 13 bases left between them. CDR1 and CDR2 (germline): ENHRY, SYGVKD. The CDR3 is CAAGLPDYGYTF. DNA of the CDR3: TGTGCCGCCGGTCTTCCGGACTATGGCTACACCTTC.

Concerning this clone itself: Additional DNA sequences in this sample encode the identical CDR3. V is TRBV5-1 and J is TRBJ1-1; D is ambiguous. The V end lost 0 bases, the J end lost 0 bases, and 3 bases lay between the germline ends. This CDR3 has 13 residues. In germline, CDR1 is SGHRS, CDR2 YFSETQ. The CDR3 coding sequence is TGCGCCAGCAGCTTGGCCTTGAACACTGAAGCTTTCTTT. Its translation: CASSLALNTEAFF. Supplemented by reference TRBV5-1 and TRBJ1-1, the full variable domain reads KAGVTQTPRYLIKTRGQQVTLSCSPISGHRSVSWYQQTPGQGLQFLFEYFSETQRNKGNFPGRFSGRQFSNSRSEMNVSTLELGDSALYLCASSLALNTEAFFGQGTRLTVV.

The rearrangement uses TRBV24-1 and TRBJ2-1; 7 nucleotides line up with TRBD1. Looked up from germline, CDR1 is KGHDR and CDR2 is SFDVKD. The CDR3 covers 16 residues. J gave up 0 bases and V 3 bases, and 4 bases lay outside the gene matches. CDR3 bases: TGTGCCACCAGTGATCCGACAGGGAGCTCCTACAATGAGCAGTTCTTC. It specifies CATSDPTGSSYNEQFF.

This clone was detected only a few times. This chain connects TRBV27 to TRBJ2-1; 8 nucleotides match TRBD2. The CDR3 covers 15 residues. With 5 bases clipped from V and 7 bases from J, the junction kept 10 bases outside the gene matches. Germline V gene lookup returns CDR1 MNHEY and CDR2 SMNVEV (reference sequence). Written as DNA, the CDR3 is TGTGCCAGCAGTCTGGGGACTAGTAGGGCGAATGAGCAGTTCTTC. Its protein is CASSLGTSRANEQFF.

The rearrangement links TRBV30 to TRBJ2-2, with 9 bases that match TRBD1. Trimming cost V 0 bases and J 5 bases; bases outside gene matches: 7. In germline, CDR1 is GTSNPN, CDR2 SVGIG (reference sequence). CDR3 length: 16 residues. The CDR3 here is CAWSVARTGATGELFF. The CDR3 DNA reads TGTGCCTGGAGTGTGGCTAGGACAGGGGCTACCGGGGAGCTGTTTTTT.

The chain has TRBV7-6 and TRBJ2-5, with TRBD1 matching 7 bases. Germline V CDR1 and CDR2: SGHVS, FNYEAQ. The CDR3 loop spans 15 amino acids. The J segment lost 4 bases and the V segment lost 5 bases, leaving 10 bases of the junction unmatched. The CDR3 sequence is CASSGDRESRETQYF. Written as DNA, the CDR3 is TGTGCCAGCAGCGGTGACAGGGAATCAAGAGAGACCCAGTACTTC. The entire variable domain, with the rest obtained from reference TRBV7-6 and TRBJ2-5, is as follows: GAGVSQSPRYKVTKRGQDVALRCDPISGHVSLYWYRQALGQGPEFLTYFNYEAQQDKSGLPNDRFSAERPEGSISTLTIQRTEQRDSAMYRCASSGDRESRETQYFGPGTRLLVL.

The sample holds a few counts of this clone. The chain employs TRBV5-1 and TRBJ2-1, with 7 bases matching TRBD1. This CDR3 is 17 amino acids long. V lost 2 bases to trimming and J lost 0 bases; unmatched junction nucleotides: 8. Germline loops: CDR1 SGHRS, CDR2 YFSETQ. The CDR3 DNA reads as TGCGCCAGCAGCTTCGGACGTCGACAGGGCTCCTACAATGAGCAGTTCTTC. Translating gives CASSFGRRQGSYNEQFF.

The chain couples TRBV5-4 to TRBJ2-2; D is perhaps TRBD1 (5 bases). The CDR3 covers 16 residues. Trimming cost V 0 bases and J 1 base, with 10 bases left between them. Germline V gene data show CDR1 as SGHNT and CDR2 as YYREEE (reference sequence). The chain's CDR3 is CASSLGQPENTGELFF. The DNA for the CDR3 is TGTGCCAGCAGCTTGGGACAGCCGGAGAACACCGGGGAGCTGTTTTTT.

V and J are TRBV28 and TRBJ2-7; D is uncertain. Germline V gene sequence: CDR1 MDHEN, CDR2 SYDVKM. This CDR3 has 12 residues. Trimming took off 6 bases at V and 2 bases at J, with 8 bases between the two ends. For the CDR3, the DNA is TGTGCCAGCAGCCCACACCCCTACGAGCAGTACTTC. Its protein is CASSPHPYEQYF.

The V and J genes are TRBV4-1 and TRBJ2-1; 14 bases align to TRBD2. Germline V lookup: CDR1 MGHRA, CDR2 YSYEKL. The CDR3 runs 15 residues. V lost 4 bases, J lost 9 bases, and 5 bases stayed unmatched. Written as DNA, the CDR3 is TGCGCCAGCAGCCTCGGGACTAGCGGGAGCCCTGAGCAGTTCTTC. This gives the protein CASSLGTSGSPEQFF.

V usage is TRBV24-1 and J usage is TRBJ2-7; the D gene is possibly TRBD1 (6 bases). The CDR3 has 15 amino acids. In germline, CDR1 is KGHDR, CDR2 SFDVKD. V lost 4 bases and J lost 0, with 12 bases in between. CDR3: CATSDTGTPSYEQYF. CDR3 nucleotide sequence: TGTGCCACCAGTGACACCGGGACACCCTCCTACGAGCAGTACTTC.

This chain connects TRBV6-5 to TRBJ2-3, with D uncertain. The CDR3 sequence is 14 residues long. Trimming removed 6 bases from V and 0 bases from J, with 10 bases in between. Germline V gene sequence: CDR1 MNHEY, CDR2 SVGAGI. CDR3: CASSPVYSTDTQYF. CDR3 coding DNA: TGTGCCAGCAGCCCGGTCTATAGCACAGATACGCAGTATTTT.

This clone appeared a single time. The chain recombines TRBV3-1 (or the pseudogene TRBV3-2) with TRBJ1-1; D is unclear. This CDR3 is built from 14 residues. Germline CDR1 is LGHDT and CDR2 is YNNKEL (reference sequence). V shed 1 base and J shed 5 bases, with 11 bases lying between them. The CDR3 DNA is TGTGCCAGCAGCCAAGGTTACTGGGCAACTGAAGCTTTCTTT. Translation: CASSQGYWATEAFF.